This passage covers 7 T cell receptor beta chains from one sample sequenced in a study of shared clonotypes between healthy human individuals. Repertoires were generated with immunoSEQ multiplex PCR, while TCRdb's copy carries only in-frame clones and drops some. The top ten clones hold approximately 1.1% of a sample with some 1,400,000 clones, around 97% of them seen once. Sample: naive CD4+ T cells sorted from blood. Subset here: CD45RA+ positively selected. These TCRs come from a man younger than 40 in good health.

The genes are TRBV4-2 and TRBJ2-7; D is unresolved. Germline V gives CDR1 LGHNA, CDR2 YNFKEQ. The CDR3 extends over 11 amino acids. V was shortened by 1 base and J by 5 bases, with 3 bases between the two germline ends. CDR3 nucleotide sequence: TGTGCCAGCAGCCAAGCTGACGAGCAGTACTTC. Amino acid sequence: CASSQADEQYF.

This CDR3 is CASSTGLNYGYTF. In nucleotides, the CDR3 is TGTGCCAGCAGCACCGGACTTAACTATGGCTACACCTTC. This chain joins TRBV7-9 and TRBJ1-2, with no clear D. The V and J ends lost 5 bases and 1 base respectively, with 8 bases between them. Germline V CDR1 and CDR2: SEHNR, FQNEAQ (reference sequence). The CDR3 contains 13 residues.

The chain joins TRBV5-1 to TRBJ2-7; 7 bases align to TRBD2. The V segment lost 9 bases and the J segment 0 bases; nucleotides outside the gene matches: 9. This CDR3 region has 14 residues. In germline, CDR1 is SGHRS, CDR2 YFSETQ. The CDR3 bases are TGCGCCACCTCGAAGGGAGGGAGCTCCTACGAGCAGTACTTC. This gives the protein CATSKGGSSYEQYF.

About this clone itself: One junction end does not reproduce the germline sequence, and a read error may be involved. The chain couples TRBV7-7 to TRBJ2-3; tentative D call: TRBD1 (6 bases). This CDR3 region has 15 residues. Per germline, CDR1 SSHAT and CDR2 FNYEAQ (reference sequence). Written as DNA, the CDR3 is TGTGCTAGCAGCAGGGGACCGAGATCGGGAGATACGCAGTATTTT. Amino acid sequence: CASSRGPRSGDTQYF.

The chain recombines TRBV7-3 with TRBJ2-1, with D perhaps matching TRBD1 (6 bases). CDR1 is SGHTA and CDR2 is FQGTGA in the germline V gene. V was trimmed by 5 bases and J by 6 bases, leaving 11 bases between them. The CDR3 consists of 13 residues. The CDR3 loop is CASSPGQLNEQFF. Here the CDR3 DNA reads TGTGCCAGCAGCCCTGGACAGCTCAATGAGCAGTTCTTC. Filled out from reference TRBV7-3 and TRBJ2-1, the complete variable domain reads GAGVSQTPSNKVTEKGKYVELRCDPISGHTALYWYRQSLGQGPEFLIYFQGTGAADDSGLPNDRFFAVRPEGSVSTLKIQRTERGDSAVYLCASSPGQLNEQFFGPGTRLTVL.

The chain links TRBV12-5 to TRBJ2-1, with D possibly called TRBD1 or TRBD2 (5 bases each). The CDR3 consists of 12 residues. V lost 2 bases and J 11 bases, leaving 10 bases between the germline ends. Germline CDR1 LGHNT, CDR2 FRNRAP. In DNA, the CDR3 is TGTGCTAGTGGTTTGTTCCCGGGACAGCAGTTCTTC. Protein sequence: CASGLFPGQQFF.

As regards this clone: The same CDR3 also results from other DNA sequences found in this sample. The V call is TRBV5-6, the J call TRBJ2-2, with a possible D match to TRBD1 (6 bases). The germline CDR1 and CDR2 sequences are SGHDT and YYEEEE. V was trimmed by 0 bases and J by 4 bases, leaving 7 bases between them. The length of the CDR3 is 14 residues. Here the CDR3 DNA reads TGTGCCAGCAGCTTGGCAGGGGCCACCGGGGAGCTGTTTTTT. Residues: CASSLAGATGELFF.